This T cell receptor beta chain was recorded in a study of PD-L1 blockade in urothelial cancer. Across the whole study: Beginning at some point between 2013 and 2014, patients received atezolizumab, given as 1,200 mg intravenously every 3 weeks. General study findings and limits: Patients with durable benefit had greater blood expansion of tumor-associated TCR clones 3 weeks into treatment.

Regarding time point: pretreatment peripheral blood. PCRs each included synthetic TCR analog templates spiked in. Sequenced by immunoSEQ multiplex PCR; TCRdb stores in-frame clones only, minus some. The table has tens of thousands of clones, around 89% seen once. As for this clone: Its specificity is not known.

The CDR3 length is 13 residues. Germline V lookup: CDR1 SGHTA, CDR2 FQGNSA. V was trimmed by 5 bases and J by 6 bases, leaving 10 bases between them. The sequencing here drew on PBMCs, taken around atezolizumab (anti-PD-L1) treatment. The TCR sequence derives from a woman aged 80 or over with urothelial cancer. The V gene is TRBV7-2, the J gene TRBJ2-2; D is unresolved. CDR3 DNA: TGTGCCAGCAGCCCACCTAACGCCGGGGAGCTGTTTTTT. As protein: CASSPPNAGELFF.